This is a list of T cell receptor beta chains from one sample in a study of shared clonotypes between healthy human individuals. TCRdb's copy holds only in-frame clones and misses some; the assay was immunoSEQ multiplex PCR. The table records some 240,000 clones, 50% to 80% of them present only once. Sequenced sample: memory CD4+ T cells sorted from blood. The receptors here all came from a man in his thirties or forties in good health. Each CDR3 is given with its conserved first and last residue. The order of the fields is CDR3 protein, CDR3 DNA, J gene, clone size, D gene, V gene. D genes are given only for firm matches. Clone size is shown for a subset of rows, as once, few, many or a class of expanded clone.

CASSYDSGRLYEQYF | TGTGCCAGCAGTTATGATAGCGGAAGGCTCTACGAGCAGTACTTC | TRBJ2-7 | . | . | TRBV6-6
CASSSHRDRGPALGEQYF | TGTGCCAGCAGCTCCCATAGGGACAGGGGGCCAGCCCTGGGCGAGCAGTACTTC | TRBJ2-7 | . | TRBD1 | TRBV5-4
CASSLDVGLQETQYF | TGTGCCAGCAGCTTAGATGTAGGACTCCAGGAGACCCAGTACTTC | TRBJ2-5 | few | . | TRBV11-2
CASSLRGGGGAYEQYF | TGTGCCAGCAGCTTGAGAGGCGGAGGGGGAGCCTACGAGCAGTACTTC | TRBJ2-7 | . | . | TRBV5-5
CATCGAHLGEQYF | TGTGCCACCTGCGGGGCGCATCTGGGTGAGCAGTACTTC | TRBJ2-7 | once | . | TRBV6-5
CSARQGFFSWF | TGCAGTGCTAGACAGGGTTTCTTTAGTTGGTTC | TRBJ2-7 | . | . | TRBV20-1
CATRQGIYEQYF | TGTGCCACCAGACAGGGAATTTACGAGCAGTACTTC | TRBJ2-7 | . | TRBD1 | TRBV28
CASSSNQGTDTQYF | TGTGCCAGCAGCTCAAACCAAGGCACAGATACGCAGTATTTT | TRBJ2-3 | . | . | TRBV27
CASSVANWAGGVGSSYNEQFF | TGTGCCAGCAGCGTAGCTAATTGGGCGGGAGGCGTGGGGAGCTCCTACAATGAGCAGTTCTTC | TRBJ2-1 | . | TRBD2 | TRBV9
CASSLRQNYGYTF | TGTGCCAGCAGCTTACGTCAGAACTATGGCTACACCTTC | TRBJ1-2 | few | . | TRBV7-8
CASSSRTSNNEQFF | TGTGCCAGCAGCTCAAGGACTAGTAACAATGAGCAGTTCTTC | TRBJ2-1 | . | TRBD2 | TRBV7-9
CASSDNTGELFF | TGTGCCAGCAGTGATAACACCGGGGAGCTGTTTTTT | TRBJ2-2 | . | . | TRBV6-6
CASSPGRLAEYNEQFF | TGTGCCAGCAGCCCAGGTCGGCTAGCGGAGTACAATGAGCAGTTCTTC | TRBJ2-1 | few | TRBD2 | TRBV7-8
CASSPKLNYGYTF | TGTGCCAGCAGCCCGAAATTAAACTATGGCTACACCTTC | TRBJ1-2 | many | . | TRBV14